This paragraph reports one T cell receptor (beta chain). V dropped 5 bases and J dropped 8 bases, with 24 bases sitting between them. CDR3 length: 16 residues. Per the germline V gene, CDR1 is LGHNA and CDR2 is YNFKEQ. These data are taken from a study of shared clonotypes between healthy human individuals. Under the authors' procedure: There were no quality scores in the junction-only immunoSEQ sequences, so filtering differed. The assay was immunoSEQ multiplex PCR, and TCRdb's table has in-frame clones only and misses some. The V and J calls and the clone size are those of that table, but D and trimming were determined from the DNA. The table records under 2,500,000 clones, 90% to 96% of them present only once.

The receptor was isolated from a man younger than 35 in good health. Material for sequencing was naive CD4+ T cells sorted from blood. Documented subset: CD45RA+ positively selected. V is TRBV4-2 and J is TRBJ1-1; D uncertain. CDR3 DNA sequence: TGTGCCAGCAGCGCCAGAGGTGCGGGGTCGGGCAAAGAAGCTTTCTTT. Residues: CASSARGAGSGKEAFF.